This T cell receptor (beta chain) emerged from a study of blood T cell repertoires in COVID-19. On the study more broadly: From the United States, Italy and Spain came samples of acute and convalescent COVID-19.

Germline-derived CDR1 and CDR2 are SGDLS and YYNGEE. There are 16 residues in the CDR3. Deletions cut 4 bases from V and 5 bases from J, with 19 bases between. In the original analysis: Reference gene primer amplification gave estimated nucleated cell counts. Some clones are missing from TCRdb's copy, which holds only in-frame ones; the method was immunoSEQ multiplex PCR. Clonal size and the V and J genes are those of that table, whereas D and trimming came from the DNA. Among around 280,000 clones, approximately 91% were seen once, and the ten largest hold about 1.8%. Clinical history reported by participants formed the basis on which cohorts were assigned. Recovered status applied to Cohort 3 donors who had two consecutive negative PCRs. It also applied to those with clearance or with symptom resolution.

The sequenced material came from PBMCs or T cells enriched from blood (not recorded which). This sequence joins TRBV9 and TRBJ1-5; maybe TRBD1 (6 bases). This clonotype was sampled from a middle-aged woman who had recovered from COVID-19. CDR3 bases: TGTGCCAGCAGCCCGCACGCTAGGGGGTTAGATCAGCCCCAGCATTTT. Its translation is CASSPHARGLDQPQHF.